Listed below are T cell receptor beta chains from one sample, sequenced in a study of CD8 T cells in ankylosing spondylitis. TCRdb processed the 5' RACE reads anew with MiXCR; each CDR3 protein has one entry. The sample contains 200,000 to 300,000 distinct CDR3 sequences, roughly 10% of which appear only once. Sequencing used blood, either unsorted or a sorted T cell fraction (not recorded which). Receptor source: a male donor with ankylosing spondylitis or in good health (not recorded which). Both conserved end residues are part of each CDR3. The D gene is left open where the match is weak. The size field is filled for only some rows; it gives once, few, many or a size class.

V gene	J gene	D gene	clone size	CDR3 protein	CDR3 DNA
TRBV5-6	TRBJ1-2	NA	NA	CASSLLPGKTGYTF	TGTGCCAGCAGCTTGCTTCCGGGGAAGACTGGCTACACCTTC
TRBV29-1	TRBJ1-2	TRBD1	few	CSATSPTGLHGYTF	TGCAGCGCGACCTCTCCGACAGGGCTGCATGGCTACACCTTC
TRBV20-1	TRBJ2-5	TRBD2	many	CSARVAGQETQYF	TGCAGTGCTAGAGTAGCGGGCCAAGAGACCCAGTACTTC
TRBV5-4	TRBJ2-7	NA	NA	CARSLGGEQYF	TGTGCCAGGAGCCTTGGGGGCGAGCAGTACTTC
TRBV12-3/TRBV12-4	TRBJ2-4	TRBD2	many	CASTEGSGDFNIQYF	TGTGCCAGCACCGAAGGTAGCGGGGATTTTAACATTCAGTACTTC
TRBV9	TRBJ2-2	NA	many	CASSVVNGELFF	TGTGCCAGCAGCGTAGTTAACGGGGAGCTGTTTTTT
TRBV18	TRBJ2-1	NA	many	CASSPPGERQFF	TGTGCCAGCTCACCCCCTGGAGAGCGGCAGTTCTTC
TRBV27	TRBJ2-5	NA	many	CASSLGGANQETQYF	TGTGCCAGCAGTTTAGGTGGGGCCAACCAAGAGACCCAGTACTTC
TRBV20-1	TRBJ2-1	NA	many	CSTTGTVVYNEQFF	TGCAGCACCACCGGTACCGTCGTCTACAATGAGCAGTTCTTC
TRBV11-2	TRBJ2-7	NA	few	CASSHLRDINYEQYF	TGTGCCAGCAGCCACCTTAGGGACATAAACTACGAGCAGTACTTC
TRBV7-8	TRBJ2-1	TRBD2	many	CASGRTSGVTNEQFF	TGTGCCAGCGGTCGGACTAGCGGTGTGACAAATGAGCAGTTCTTC
TRBV4-1	TRBJ2-1	TRBD2	many	CASSRASGGAHEQFF	TGCGCCAGCAGCCGGGCTAGCGGGGGGGCGCATGAGCAGTTCTTC
TRBV7-8	TRBJ2-1	NA	NA	CASSLWPKGPLYNEQFF	TGTGCCAGCAGCTTATGGCCGAAAGGTCCGCTCTACAATGAGCAGTTCTTC
TRBV5-1	TRBJ2-1	NA	many	CASSGARGKGYNEQFF	TGCGCCAGCAGCGGGGCTAGGGGAAAGGGATACAATGAGCAGTTCTTC
TRBV4-1	TRBJ2-3	NA	many	CASSQDMDYTDTQYF	TGCGCCAGCAGCCAAGATATGGACTACACAGATACGCAGTATTTT
TRBV27	TRBJ1-5	NA	NA	CASSLLGGSQPQHF	TGTGCCAGCAGTTTACTGGGGGGGAGTCAGCCCCAGCATTTT
TRBV9	TRBJ2-7	NA	many	CASREFPEGHHEQYF	TGTGCCAGCAGGGAGTTTCCGGAGGGACATCACGAGCAGTACTTC
TRBV28	TRBJ2-7	NA	many	CASSFVGYEQYF	TGTGCCAGCAGTTTTGTAGGGTACGAGCAGTACTTC
TRBV10-3	TRBJ2-1	NA	many	CAISTADIEQFF	TGTGCCATCAGCACCGCGGATATTGAGCAGTTCTTC
TRBV29-1	TRBJ2-1	TRBD1	NA	CSVGGTGRYNEQFF	TGCAGCGTTGGGGGGACAGGGAGATACAATGAGCAGTTCTTC
TRBV7-7	TRBJ2-4	NA	NA	CASSARDNLAKNIQYF	TGTGCCAGCAGCGCCCGGGACAATCTAGCCAAAAACATTCAGTACTTC
TRBV28	TRBJ2-2	TRBD2	few	CASSLSTPGLAGASRTGELFF	TGTGCCAGCAGTTTATCAACCCCGGGACTAGCGGGGGCATCAAGGACCGGGGAGCTGTTTTTT